Listed here are 13 T cell receptor beta chains from one sample, sequenced in a study of technical replicates of blood from a few donors. The method was immunoSEQ multiplex PCR; TCRdb's version includes in-frame clones alone and lacks a portion of them. The sample records approximately 76,000 clones, approximately 97% being singletons. Sequencing was done on a sample of T cells isolated from PBMCs. These receptors were taken from a human donor in good health.

The chain carries TRBV5-6 and TRBJ1-4, with 8 bases lining up with TRBD1. CDR1 is SGHDT, CDR2 YYEEEE, per germline. The CDR3 is 15 amino acids. The ends lost 4 bases at V and 3 bases at J; junction bases unmatched: 5. CDR3 protein: CASSVRGPANEKLFF. The CDR3 coding sequence is TGTGCCAGCAGCGTCAGGGGGCCGGCTAATGAAAAACTGTTTTTT.

The V call is TRBV28, the J call TRBJ1-2; the match to TRBD1 covers 7 bases. The V gene's germline CDR1 is MDHEN and CDR2 SYDVKM. CDR3 length equals 13 residues. V trimming: 6 bases; J trimming: 4 bases; junction bases outside the gene matches: 5. As DNA, the CDR3 is TGTGCCAGCAGGGTCGGGACAGCCTATGGCTACACCTTC. Protein: CASRVGTAYGYTF.

The V and J genes are TRBV29-1 and TRBJ1-2, with D possibly TRBD1 on 5 matching bases. This CDR3 region has 13 residues. Trimming took off 6 bases at V and 4 bases at J, with 15 bases between the two ends. The germline V gene encodes CDR1 SQVTM and CDR2 ANQGSEA. The CDR3 sequence: CSVVGGEAYGYTF. Written as DNA, the CDR3 is TGCAGCGTGGTGGGGGGAGAGGCCTATGGCTACACCTTC. The full variable domain, with the rest looked up from reference TRBV29-1 and TRBJ1-2, is SAVISQKPSRDICQRGTSLTIQCQVDSQVTMMFWYRQQPGQSLTLIATANQGSEATYESGFVIDKFPISRPNLTFSTLTVSNMSPEDSSIYLCSVVGGEAYGYTFGSGTRLTVV.

The chain combines TRBV2 with TRBJ2-3, with no clear D. With 4 bases removed from V and 0 bases from J, the gap between germline ends came to 8 bases. Germline values: CDR1 SNHLY, CDR2 FYNNEI. This CDR3 has 14 amino acids. CDR3 DNA sequence: TGTGCCAGCAGTGGTGGCTTTAGCACAGATACGCAGTATTTT. Protein sequence: CASSGGFSTDTQYF.

The V call is TRBV7-6, the J call TRBJ2-1; no clear D. The germline V gene encodes CDR1 SGHVS and CDR2 FNYEAQ. The V and J ends lost 5 bases and 0 bases respectively, with 20 bases between them. The CDR3 is 18 amino acids. The DNA for the CDR3 is TGTGCCAGCAGCCTATACTCTTTGATGTCTAGCTCCTACAATGAGCAGTTCTTC. Translating it yields CASSLYSLMSSSYNEQFF.

The chain has TRBV7-9 and TRBJ2-7, with D tentatively TRBD2 (6 bases). The CDR3 consists of 13 residues. V lost 5 bases and J lost 4, with 12 bases in between. Germline CDR1 SEHNR, CDR2 FQNEAQ (reference sequence). The CDR3 DNA sequence: TGTGCCAGCAGCCCTGTGGAGGGATACGAGCAGTACTTC. Amino acid sequence: CASSPVEGYEQYF.

V usage is TRBV6-1 and J usage is TRBJ2-1, with a possible D match to TRBD1 (5 bases). V gave up 3 bases and J gave up 9 bases, with 12 bases separating them. The germline gives CDR1 MNHNS, CDR2 SASEGT. This CDR3 has 13 residues. Here the CDR3 DNA reads TGTGCCAGCAGTGATAAGGGGCCGCGTGAGCAGTTCTTC. This translates into CASSDKGPREQFF.

This chain uses TRBV5-5 with TRBJ2-7; the D gene is possibly TRBD2 (6 bases). The germline gives CDR1 SGHKS, CDR2 YYEKEE (reference sequence). The CDR3 spans 16 residues. Trimming shortened V by 0 bases and J by 5 bases, and 18 bases separated the two germline ends. CDR3 DNA: TGTGCCAGCAGCTTGGTGAGGGGAAGCGGGCCGCACGAGCAGTACTTC. Amino acids: CASSLVRGSGPHEQYF. Using reference TRBV5-5 and TRBJ2-7 for the parts outside the CDR3, the full variable domain is DAGVTQSPTHLIKTRGQQVTLRCSPISGHKSVSWYQQVLGQGPQFIFQYYEKEERGRGNFPDRFSARQFPNYSSELNVNALLLGDSALYLCASSLVRGSGPHEQYFGPGTRLTVT.

The rearrangement joins TRBV5-8 to TRBJ1-5, with 11 bases matching TRBD1. Germline CDR1 SGHTS, CDR2 YDEGEE. With V trimmed by 2 bases and J by 2 bases, 6 bases remained unmatched. CDR3 length equals 17 residues. The CDR3 sequence: CASSLWDRGKGNQPQHF. The CDR3 DNA is TGTGCCAGCAGCTTATGGGACAGGGGGAAAGGCAATCAGCCCCAGCATTTT.

The chain uses TRBV7-9 and TRBJ2-5; 9 bases agree with TRBD2. Losses at the gene ends were 6 bases for V and 5 bases for J; bases not matched to a gene: 13. CDR1 is SEHNR and CDR2 is FQNEAQ in the germline V gene (reference sequence). The CDR3 totals 16 residues. The CDR3 sequence is CASRINKAGGVETQYF. The CDR3, as DNA: TGTGCCAGCAGGATCAATAAAGCGGGGGGAGTCGAGACCCAGTACTTC.

V is TRBV5-5 and J is TRBJ2-5, with 9 bases lining up with TRBD2. The germline V gene has CDR1 SGHKS and CDR2 YYEKEE (reference sequence). V trimming: 3 bases; J trimming: 5 bases; junction bases outside the gene matches: 11. There are 16 residues in the CDR3. CDR3 nucleotides: TGTGCCAGCAGCTCCACTAGCGGGCGGACCCGGGAGACCCAGTACTTC. It specifies CASSSTSGRTRETQYF.

J is TRBJ2-3 and V is TRBV27, with TRBD2 matching 14 bases. Per germline, CDR1 MNHEY and CDR2 SMNVEV (reference sequence). The CDR3 totals 15 residues. The trim removed 6 bases at V and 1 base at J, leaving 0 bases unmatched. CDR3: CASRGLAGGTDTQYF. The CDR3 DNA sequence: TGTGCCAGCAGGGGACTAGCGGGAGGCACAGATACGCAGTATTTT.

This clone was recorded only once. This sequence joins TRBV5-6 and TRBJ1-4; a possible D gene is TRBD1 (5 bases). CDR1 is SGHDT, CDR2 YYEEEE, per germline. The V gene lost 3 bases and the J gene lost 5 bases, with 11 bases spanning the gap. The CDR3 length is 14 residues. The CDR3 nucleotides read TGTGCCAGCAGCTCGACAGCGATCAATGAAAAACTGTTTTTT. Amino acids: CASSSTAINEKLFF.